The 32 T cell receptor beta chains given below trace back to one sample, sequenced in a study of T cell responses to AZD1222 COVID-19 vaccine. Measured with immunoSEQ multiplex PCR; TCRdb has only the in-frame clones, and not every one. The sample includes about 160,000 clones, 85% to 90% of them seen just once. The input for sequencing was peripheral blood, taken 28 days after the second AZD1222 dose. Every receptor here comes from an adult who received the AZD1222 COVID-19 vaccine.

This chain links TRBV2 with TRBJ2-1, with TRBD1 matching over 8 bases. CDR1 SNHLY and CDR2 FYNNEI come from the germline V gene. Germline trimming cut 7 bases from V and 14 bases from J; bases unmatched to any gene: 16. The CDR3 is 14 residues long. The chain's CDR3 is CASMRDRTSEWKFF. The CDR3 region has the DNA TGTGCCAGCATGCGGGACAGGACCTCGGAATGGAAGTTCTTC.

This clone was observed a handful of times. The V and J genes are TRBV3-1 (or the pseudogene TRBV3-2) and TRBJ2-7; tentative D call: TRBD1 (6 bases). Germline assignment: CDR1 LGHDT and CDR2 YNNKEL (reference sequence). The length of the CDR3 is 12 residues. Trimming stripped 5 bases from V and 4 bases from J, with 9 bases between. The DNA for the CDR3 is TGTGCCAGCAGCTTAGGGGGATACGAGCAGTACTTC. Translating gives CASSLGGYEQYF.

This chain connects TRBV19 to TRBJ1-1; D unresolved. The germline V and J ends were trimmed by 5 bases and 4 bases, with 14 bases remaining between them. This CDR3 comprises 14 residues. Germline V CDR1 and CDR2: LNHDA, SQIVND (reference sequence). CDR3 bases: TGTGCCAGTAGTGAAAGAGAAGGTTTCACTGAAGCTTTCTTT. Protein sequence: CASSEREGFTEAFF.

Worth noting for this clone: One end of the junction is discordant with germline, which a read error may explain. CDR3 DNA: TGCAGCGTTCAAGAGCAGAGGAAAGAGACCCAGTACTTC. Amino acids: CSVQEQRKETQYF. This sequence joins TRBV29-1 and TRBJ2-5; D not certain. From germline, CDR1 is SQVTM and CDR2 ANQGSEA. The CDR3 runs 13 residues.

The V call is TRBV30, the J call TRBJ1-2; possible D gene TRBD1, 5 bases. Germline CDR1 and CDR2: GTSNPN and SVGIG (reference sequence). CDR3 length equals 10 residues. V dropped 8 bases and J dropped 3 bases, with 7 bases sitting between them. CDR3 in amino acids: CARGDYGYTF. The DNA of the CDR3 is TGTGCCCGGGGGGACTATGGCTACACCTTC.

V is TRBV5-1 and J is TRBJ1-2; perhaps TRBD1 as D (5 bases). CDR1 is SGHRS and CDR2 is YFSETQ in the germline V gene. V lost 5 bases to trimming and J lost 4 bases, with 12 bases between them. CDR3 length: 13 amino acids. For the CDR3, the DNA is TGCGCCAGCAGACAAGACAGACCCTATGGCTACACCTTC. Translated, it gives CASRQDRPYGYTF.

The rearrangement uses TRBV11-2 and TRBJ1-1; a weak D match, TRBD1 (6 bases). Trimming shortened V by 2 bases and J by 1 base, and 11 bases separated the two germline ends. The CDR3 totals 15 residues. CDR1 and CDR2 (germline): SGHAT, FQNNGV. CDR3 sequence reads: CASSLRTEPNTEAFF. In nucleotides, the CDR3 is TGTGCCAGCAGCTTAAGGACAGAACCGAACACTGAAGCTTTCTTT.

V and J are TRBV2 and TRBJ2-2; D call uncertain. V was trimmed by 4 bases and J by 4 bases, leaving 4 bases between them. This CDR3 has 12 amino acids. Germline lookup yields CDR1 SNHLY and CDR2 FYNNEI. The CDR3 bases are TGTGCCAGCAGTGTGGCCACCGGGGAGCTGTTTTTT. This gives the protein CASSVATGELFF.

V and J are TRBV3-1 (or the pseudogene TRBV3-2) and TRBJ1-2; D is possibly TRBD1 (6 bases). V lost 2 bases to trimming and J lost 8 bases, with 21 bases between them. CDR1 and CDR2 (germline): LGHDT, YNNKEL (reference sequence). The CDR3 is 16 amino acids. The CDR3 sequence is CASSQNPTGTFLGYTF. Written as DNA, the CDR3 is TGTGCCAGCAGCCAAAACCCGACAGGTACCTTTCTAGGCTACACCTTC.

The V and J genes are TRBV6-6 and TRBJ1-2, with D possibly TRBD1 on 5 matching bases. Germline CDR1 is MNHNY and CDR2 is SVGAGI (reference sequence). This CDR3 is 12 amino acids long. CDR3 amino acids: CAGARLNYGYTF. CDR3 sequence (DNA): TGTGCAGGGGCCCGCCTTAACTATGGCTACACCTTC.

The chain couples TRBV2 to TRBJ2-4; the D gene is possibly TRBD1 (6 bases). The germline CDR1 and CDR2 sequences are SNHLY and FYNNEI. The V gene lost 4 bases and the J gene lost 0 bases, with 13 bases spanning the gap. This CDR3 contains 16 residues. CDR3 sequence reads: CASSVDRNLAKNIQYF. CDR3 DNA: TGTGCCAGCAGTGTTGACAGGAACCTAGCCAAAAACATTCAGTACTTC.

This sequence joins TRBV19 and TRBJ1-5, with D possibly TRBD1 on 5 matching bases. Trimming pared 2 bases from V and 1 base from J, leaving 9 bases between. From germline, CDR1 is LNHDA and CDR2 SQIVND (reference sequence). The CDR3 is made up of 15 amino acids. CDR3 residues: CASSIQGLSNQPQHF. CDR3 nucleotide sequence: TGTGCCAGTAGTATACAGGGTCTAAGCAATCAGCCCCAGCATTTT.

The chain recombines TRBV6-5 with TRBJ1-1; D uncertain. This CDR3 contains 15 residues. Germline-derived CDR1 and CDR2 are MNHEY and SVGAGI. V lost 2 bases and J lost 5, with 15 bases in between. In DNA, the CDR3 is TGTGCCAGCAGTTACGGGCAGCCATCTATAACTGAAGCTTTCTTT. Translated: CASSYGQPSITEAFF.

The CDR3 nucleotides read TGTGCCACCAGCAGAGGGGCTTCTTGGGTTGGCTACACCTTC. It codes for CATSRGASWVGYTF. The genes are TRBV15 and TRBJ1-2; D ambiguous. Trimming pared 1 base from V and 7 bases from J, leaving 13 bases between. The germline CDR1 and CDR2 sequences are LNHNV and YYDKDF (reference sequence). The CDR3 runs 14 residues.

This rearrangement joins TRBV2 to TRBJ1-1, with 9 nucleotides matching TRBD1. J lost 5 bases, V lost 6 bases, and 7 bases had no gene match. This CDR3 has 14 residues. Germline lookup yields CDR1 SNHLY and CDR2 FYNNEI. CDR3 region: CASRGTGGFTEAFF. As DNA, the CDR3 is TGTGCCAGCAGAGGTACAGGGGGCTTTACTGAAGCTTTCTTT.

The genes are TRBV19 and TRBJ2-3, with a tentative D call TRBD1 (5 bases). V gave up 9 bases and J gave up 6 bases, with 16 bases separating them. The CDR3 sequence is 13 residues long. Germline CDR1 LNHDA, CDR2 SQIVND (reference sequence). The CDR3 DNA reads TGTGCCAGCTCGGTAGGGGATGGTGATACGCAGTATTTT. Translation: CASSVGDGDTQYF. The variable domain in full, completed from reference TRBV19 and TRBJ2-3, reads DGGITQSPKYLFRKEGQNVTLSCEQNLNHDAMYWYRQDPGQGLRLIYYSQIVNDFQKGDIAEGYSVSREKKESFPLTVTSAQKNPTAFYLCASSVGDGDTQYFGPGTRLTVL.

The rearrangement joins TRBV5-3 to TRBJ2-3, with 7 bases fitting TRBD2. TRBV5-3 is assigned to the ORF class and has an uncertain function. The CDR3 is 14 residues long. Trimming cost V 4 bases and J 4 bases; bases outside gene matches: 6. The CDR3 loop is CARSLGEGPDTQYF. The DNA of the CDR3 is TGTGCCAGAAGCCTTGGGGAGGGCCCAGATACGCAGTATTTT.

This chain joins TRBV4-2 and TRBJ2-3; TRBD2 agrees at 14 bases. Germline V gives CDR1 LGHNA, CDR2 YNFKEQ. The CDR3 length is 17 residues. V trimming: 2 bases; J trimming: 7 bases; junction bases outside the gene matches: 8. The CDR3, as DNA: TGTGCCAGCAGCCAATCTATTGGGACTAGCGGGGGAAATACGCAGTATTTT. Translation gives CASSQSIGTSGGNTQYF.

This sequence joins TRBV30 and TRBJ2-7, with 7 bases lining up with TRBD1. This CDR3 spans 12 amino acids. J was trimmed by 1 base and V by 8 bases; bases with no gene match: 5. Looked up from germline, CDR1 is GTSNPN and CDR2 is SVGIG (reference sequence). The CDR3 DNA reads as TGTGCCCACGGGACAGAATCCTACGAGCAGTACTTC. This gives the protein CAHGTESYEQYF.

The chain combines TRBV28 with TRBJ1-2; 7 bases match TRBD1. Germline-derived CDR1 and CDR2 are MDHEN and SYDVKM. The V gene end was trimmed by 4 bases and the J gene end by 6 bases; junction bases not matched to a gene: 8. CDR3 size: 14 residues. In nucleotides, the CDR3 is TGTGCCAGCAGTTCCCCGGGACAGTTGGATGGCTACACCTTC. This gives the protein CASSSPGQLDGYTF.

This clone was seen a few times. The chain carries TRBV7-8 and TRBJ1-1; 8 nucleotides align to TRBD1. CDR1 and CDR2 from the germline V gene are SGHVS and FQNEAQ. J gave up 0 bases and V 1 base, and 7 bases lay outside the gene matches. This CDR3 is built from 17 residues. The CDR3 protein is CASSLGQGAIMNTEAFF. As DNA, the CDR3 is TGTGCCAGCAGCTTAGGGCAGGGGGCAATCATGAACACTGAAGCTTTCTTT.

This clone has only one observation. The CDR3 DNA follows: TGTGCCAGCAGCTCCCGTAGCGGGGGGGGAATCGAGCAGTACTTC. Protein: CASSSRSGGGIEQYF. The chain has TRBV5-4 and TRBJ2-7; 11 bases fit TRBD2. CDR3 size: 15 residues. Germline V gene lookup returns CDR1 SGHNT and CDR2 YYREEE (reference sequence). J was trimmed by 6 bases and V by 3 bases; bases with no gene match: 8.

The chain couples TRBV3-1 (or the pseudogene TRBV3-2) to TRBJ1-6; D gene ambiguous. V was pared by 4 bases and J by 4 bases, with 17 bases between. Per germline, CDR1 LGHDT and CDR2 YNNKEL (reference sequence). The CDR3 extends over 17 amino acids. CDR3 DNA sequence: TGTGCCAGCAGCCCAAAGACCTCTACTGAGTATAATTCACCCCTCCACTTT. This translates into CASSPKTSTEYNSPLHF.

This sequence joins TRBV29-1 and TRBJ2-2; 9 bases line up with TRBD1. V was pared by 6 bases and J by 4 bases, with 3 bases of the junction left unmatched. The CDR3 loop spans 13 amino acids. Germline V gives CDR1 SQVTM, CDR2 ANQGSEA. For the CDR3, the DNA is TGCAGCGTACAGGGGGCTCCCACCGGGGAGCTGTTTTTT. Its protein is CSVQGAPTGELFF.

This chain connects TRBV4-1 to TRBJ2-7; unclear D gene. The germline V gene has CDR1 MGHRA and CDR2 YSYEKL. This CDR3 contains 12 residues. Trimming left V 0 bases short and J 13 bases short, with 13 bases between. In DNA, the CDR3 is TGCGCCAGCAGCCAAGATACCGGTCCTCGTTACTTC. Protein sequence: CASSQDTGPRYF.

Worth noting for this clone: One junction end disagrees with the germline gene, perhaps due to a read error. This chain connects TRBV27 to TRBJ1-2; D call uncertain. Germline lookup yields CDR1 MNHEY and CDR2 SMNVEV (reference sequence). The CDR3 has 16 amino acids. CDR3 in amino acids: CASTLSGEDPNYGYTF. The CDR3 DNA reads TGTGCCAGCACTTTATCGGGTGAGGATCCTAACTATGGCTACACCTTC.

In its sample, this clone was seen a few times. The chain has TRBV7-6 and TRBJ2-2; D is perhaps TRBD1 (6 bases). CDR3 length: 17 amino acids. From germline, CDR1 is SGHVS and CDR2 FNYEAQ. V was shortened by 4 bases and J by 5 bases, with 20 bases between the two germline ends. CDR3 DNA sequence: TGTGCCAGCAGCTCCGGGCCTTCTGGGGGCAGGACCGGGGAGCTGTTTTTT. Its translation is CASSSGPSGGRTGELFF.

V usage is TRBV7-3 and J usage is TRBJ2-3; 9 bases fit TRBD1. The CDR3 covers 14 residues. The V and J ends lost 3 bases and 3 bases, in that order; junction bases with no gene match: 1. The germline gives CDR1 SGHTA, CDR2 FQGTGA. CDR3 DNA sequence: TGTGCCAGCAGCTTGACAGGGGGTACAGATACGCAGTATTTT. Translating it yields CASSLTGGTDTQYF.

This sequence joins TRBV7-9 and TRBJ2-1, with TRBD2 matching 12 bases. J was trimmed by 7 bases and V by 3 bases; bases with no gene match: 4. This CDR3 is built from 15 residues. The germline V gene encodes CDR1 SEHNR and CDR2 FQNEAQ (reference sequence). The CDR3 here is CASSFSSGGENEQFF. The CDR3 DNA reads TGTGCCAGCAGCTTCTCTAGCGGGGGGGAGAATGAGCAGTTCTTC. Combining the CDR3 with reference TRBV7-9 and TRBJ2-1 gives the whole variable domain DTGVSQNPRHKITKRGQNVTFRCDPISEHNRLYWYRQTLGQGPEFLTYFQNEAQLEKSRLLSDRFSAERPKGSFSTLEIQRTEQGDSAMYLCASSFSSGGENEQFFGPGTRLTVL.

The V gene is TRBV7-9, the J gene TRBJ1-3, with 11 bases matching TRBD1. Unmatched junction bases numbered 5, after V lost 6 bases and J lost 4 bases. CDR3 length: 15 amino acids. The V gene's germline CDR1 is SEHNR and CDR2 FQNEAQ (reference sequence). DNA of the CDR3: TGTGCCAGCAGGGACAGGGGGCGAGCGGGAAACACCATATATTTT. It specifies CASRDRGRAGNTIYF.

The chain recombines TRBV18 with TRBJ1-4; 7 bases are a match to TRBD1. The CDR3 is made up of 19 amino acids. Unmatched junction bases numbered 16, after V lost 3 bases and J lost 3 bases. Germline V lookup: CDR1 KGHSH, CDR2 LQKENI. CDR3 sequence: CASSPLPRDRSVPNEKLFF. The CDR3 DNA reads as TGTGCCAGCTCACCCCTCCCCAGGGACAGAAGTGTGCCTAATGAAAAACTGTTTTTT.

This chain uses TRBV3-1 (or the pseudogene TRBV3-2) with TRBJ1-1, with D possibly being TRBD1 (5 bases). This CDR3 contains 13 residues. With 6 bases removed from V and 10 bases from J, the gap between germline ends came to 18 bases. The germline CDR1 and CDR2 sequences are LGHDT and YNNKEL (reference sequence). The CDR3 DNA is TGTGCCAGCAGTCGGAACCAGGGTCGGGGAGCTTTCTTT. It encodes CASSRNQGRGAFF.